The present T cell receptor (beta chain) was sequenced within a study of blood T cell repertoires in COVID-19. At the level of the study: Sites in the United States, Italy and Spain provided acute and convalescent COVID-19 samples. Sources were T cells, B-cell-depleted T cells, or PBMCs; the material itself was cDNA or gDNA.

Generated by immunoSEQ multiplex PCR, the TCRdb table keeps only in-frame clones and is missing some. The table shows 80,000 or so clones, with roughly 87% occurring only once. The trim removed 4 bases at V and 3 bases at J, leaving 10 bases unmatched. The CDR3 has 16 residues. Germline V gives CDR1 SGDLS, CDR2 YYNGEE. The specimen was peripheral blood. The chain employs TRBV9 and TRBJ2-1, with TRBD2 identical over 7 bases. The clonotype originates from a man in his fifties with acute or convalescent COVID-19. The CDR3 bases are TGTGCCAGCAGCCCCGCGGTAGCGGGCCTCTACAATGAGCAGTTCTTC. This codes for CASSPAVAGLYNEQFF.